This is a list of T cell receptor beta chains from one sample in a study of beta chain features in type 1 diabetes. The repertoire was sequenced with immunoSEQ multiplex PCR; TCRdb's copy has only in-frame clones and lacks some. The repertoire consists of about 470,000 clones, with approximately 28% occurring once and the leading ten covering almost 0.065%. The sample was naive CD4+ T cells from blood. The origin of the receptors is a man in his late teens or twenties in good health. Each CDR3 is given with its conserved first and last residue. A D gene is named only where the DNA matches it firmly. Clone size appears in some rows only: once, few, many, or a class for an expanded clone.

DNA: TGTGCCAGCAGATACGACAGGGACGAGCCCCAGCATTTT; CDR3: CASRYDRDEPQHF; J: TRBJ1-5; size: -; D: TRBD1; V: TRBV2
DNA: TGTGCCAGCAGTGGCCGGGACAGGGTGCCCGGGGAGCTGTTTTTT; CDR3: CASSGRDRVPGELFF; J: TRBJ2-2; size: -; D: TRBD1; V: TRBV27
DNA: TGTGCCAGCTCACCGGGACAGGGGAACACTGAAGCTTTCTTT; CDR3: CASSPGQGNTEAFF; J: TRBJ1-1; size: few; D: TRBD1; V: TRBV18
DNA: TGTGCCAGCAGCCAAGATACGGCGGGAGCCAAAAACATTCAGTACTTC; CDR3: CASSQDTAGAKNIQYF; J: TRBJ2-4; size: few; D: -; V: TRBV4-2
DNA: TGTGCCAGCAGCATTCCGGGACAGGGAAAAGATACGCAGTATTTT; CDR3: CASSIPGQGKDTQYF; J: TRBJ2-3; size: few; D: TRBD1; V: TRBV7-3
DNA: TGTGCCTGGAGCCAGGTAGTTCTACTCGAGCAGTACTTC; CDR3: CAWSQVVLLEQYF; J: TRBJ2-7; size: few; D: -; V: TRBV30
DNA: TGTGCCAGTAGCGCCATCGGCAGCTACGAGCAGTACTTC; CDR3: CASSAIGSYEQYF; J: TRBJ2-7; size: once; D: -; V: TRBV19
DNA: TGTGCCATCAGGAGCGGGCTAGCGGATACCTACAATGAGCAGTTCTTC; CDR3: CAIRSGLADTYNEQFF; J: TRBJ2-1; size: -; D: TRBD2; V: TRBV10-3
DNA: TGCGCCAGCAGCCTACAAGGACTAGCAGTTGGGGAGACCCAGTACTTC; CDR3: CASSLQGLAVGETQYF; J: TRBJ2-5; size: -; D: TRBD2; V: TRBV4-1
DNA: TGCAGTCTAGCGGGAGGGAGGTTGGATGAGCAGTTCTTC; CDR3: CSLAGGRLDEQFF; J: TRBJ2-1; size: -; D: TRBD2; V: TRBV29-1
DNA: TGTGCCAGCAGACCCCCCGGGGCTGGAGAGACCCAGTACTTC; CDR3: CASRPPGAGETQYF; J: TRBJ2-5; size: -; D: -; V: TRBV7-2
DNA: TGTGCCAGCAGCTTACACCAGGGATCCTACGAGCAGTACTTC; CDR3: CASSLHQGSYEQYF; J: TRBJ2-7; size: -; D: -; V: TRBV7-2
DNA: TGTGCCTGGAGTGCCCGTAGCGGGCTCACAGATACGCAGTATTTT; CDR3: CAWSARSGLTDTQYF; J: TRBJ2-3; size: -; D: TRBD2; V: TRBV30
DNA: TGTGCCAGCAGCCGTATTGCCGGTAGCACAGATACGCAGTATTTT; CDR3: CASSRIAGSTDTQYF; J: TRBJ2-3; size: -; D: -; V: TRBV7-3
DNA: TGTGCCAGCAGCTTTGCGGGACGAAACCAAGAGACCCAGTACTTC; CDR3: CASSFAGRNQETQYF; J: TRBJ2-5; size: few; D: -; V: TRBV7-2
DNA: TGCGCCAGCCGTTCTAGACAGGGTTACAATGAGCAGTTCTTC; CDR3: CASRSRQGYNEQFF; J: TRBJ2-1; size: -; D: TRBD1; V: TRBV5-1
DNA: TGTGCCTGGAACCTCCCTAGCGGGAGAAGCACAGATACGCAGTATTTT; CDR3: CAWNLPSGRSTDTQYF; J: TRBJ2-3; size: few; D: TRBD2; V: TRBV30
DNA: TGCGCCAGCAGCCGACTAGCGGTATCCTCCTACGAGCAGTACTTC; CDR3: CASSRLAVSSYEQYF; J: TRBJ2-7; size: few; D: TRBD2; V: TRBV5-1
DNA: TGTGCCATCAGGTCGGGGAATACCGGGGAGCTGTTTTTT; CDR3: CAIRSGNTGELFF; J: TRBJ2-2; size: -; D: -; V: TRBV10-3
DNA: TGCAGCGTTGACTTGGGAGGGAACACTGAAGCTTTCTTT; CDR3: CSVDLGGNTEAFF; J: TRBJ1-1; size: -; D: -; V: TRBV29-1
DNA: TGTGCCAGCAGCTTCACTGGTCTGGATGGCTACGAGCAGTACTTC; CDR3: CASSFTGLDGYEQYF; J: TRBJ2-7; size: -; D: -; V: TRBV7-2
DNA: TGTGCCACCAAGTCCCGATCCACAGATACGCAGTATTTT; CDR3: CATKSRSTDTQYF; J: TRBJ2-3; size: -; D: -; V: TRBV15
DNA: TGTGCCAGCACCATGGTGGGGGCTGGTAATGAAAAACTGTTTTTT; CDR3: CASTMVGAGNEKLFF; J: TRBJ1-4; size: -; D: -; V: TRBV28
DNA: TGTGCCTGGAGTGCAGGACTAGCGGGAGTTGATGAGCAGTTCTTC; CDR3: CAWSAGLAGVDEQFF; J: TRBJ2-1; size: -; D: TRBD2; V: TRBV30
DNA: TGCAGCGTTGTGACTAACAGGGGGTGGGAGACCCAGTACTTC; CDR3: CSVVTNRGWETQYF; J: TRBJ2-5; size: -; D: TRBD1; V: TRBV29-1
DNA: TGTGCCAGCAGCCCAACGGGGGAGTTCTACGAGCAGTACTTC; CDR3: CASSPTGEFYEQYF; J: TRBJ2-7; size: -; D: -; V: TRBV7-9
DNA: TGCAGCGTAGTGAACCCTAGCGGGAGGAGAGATACGCAGTATTTT; CDR3: CSVVNPSGRRDTQYF; J: TRBJ2-3; size: once; D: TRBD2; V: TRBV29-1
DNA: TGTGCCAGCAGCCCCAGGGCCACCGGGGAGCTGTTTTTT; CDR3: CASSPRATGELFF; J: TRBJ2-2; size: few; D: -; V: TRBV7-9
DNA: TGTGCCAGCAGCACAGGACAGGGAGCCTACGAGCAGTACTTC; CDR3: CASSTGQGAYEQYF; J: TRBJ2-7; size: -; D: TRBD1; V: TRBV5-6
DNA: TGCAGCGTTGAAATGGGGCGGGAAAGGGGCTACGAGCTGTACTTC; CDR3: CSVEMGRERGYELYF; J: TRBJ2-7; size: -; D: -; V: TRBV29-1
DNA: TGTGCCAGCTCACCAGCTAGCGGCACTTCCTACAATGAGCAGTTCTTC; CDR3: CASSPASGTSYNEQFF; J: TRBJ2-1; size: -; D: TRBD2; V: TRBV18
DNA: TGTGCCAGCACACCCAGGGGAGGCGAGTTGAGGGAGCAGTACTTC; CDR3: CASTPRGGELREQYF; J: TRBJ2-7; size: -; D: -; V: TRBV5-6
DNA: TGTGCCAGCAGCTTAGCGGTTTTTAGCGGGGATCAAGATACGCAGTATTTT; CDR3: CASSLAVFSGDQDTQYF; J: TRBJ2-3; size: -; D: TRBD2; V: TRBV7-9
DNA: TGTGCCAGCAGTTACTCTCGGACAGGGGTCGGCGAGCAGTACTTC; CDR3: CASSYSRTGVGEQYF; J: TRBJ2-7; size: once; D: TRBD1; V: TRBV6-5